This paragraph reports one T cell receptor (beta chain). The antigen this receptor binds is unknown. Per-nucleotide qualities are absent, and no much larger clonotype sits a single base away. Interpreted using the paper, the time point label stands for: peripheral blood 6 weeks after treatment start. A total of under 35 patients with locally advanced or metastatic urothelial carcinoma, treated at Memorial Sloan Kettering on a trial protocol, made up the cohort. Peripheral blood mononuclear cells were collected pretreatment and during treatment, at between 1 and 8 total time points per patient. The Qiagen DNeasy Blood extraction kit was used to purify genomic DNA from total PBMCs and from tumor samples. PBMCs were collected pretreatment and during treatment and were isolated and stored as previously described. The sample originates from a study of PD-L1 blockade in urothelial cancer listed by TCRdb under 2017. For context, the study as a whole: Therapy was started in the mid-2010s for all patients, and atezolizumab 1,200 mg was administered intravenously every 3 weeks. About 85% of the roughly 30 patients were males with bladder-origin urothelial cancer, and about two thirds of the roughly 30 reported a prior smoking history. Patients had an ECOG performance status of 0 or 1 and had received between 0 and 3 prior chemotherapy regimens. Blood samples were analyzed 3 weeks after the start of treatment (second dose) and 6 weeks after the start of treatment. Blood samples yielded a median of roughly 150,000 T cells and more than 75,000 unique TCRs, with median clonality around 0.083. An exploratory multi-omic analysis was conducted of the somatic, immune and clinical correlates of response to PD-L1 blockade with atezolizumab in urothelial cancer. TCR sequencing covered pretreatment tumor samples and matched, serially collected peripheral blood taken before and after atezolizumab treatment. Durable clinical benefit was defined as progression-free survival longer than 6 months, and TCR features were also tested against progression-free and overall survival. In the same patients, whole exome sequencing and RNA sequencing of pretreatment tumors were performed in addition to TCR sequencing. Several patients reached durable clinical benefit, while about 19 patients did not. Some 29 patients had pretreatment blood TCR-seq, some 25 had at least one posttreatment blood collection, and some 25 had tumor TCR-seq.

CDR1 and CDR2 are drawn from the germline V gene: SNHLY, FYNNEI. Measured from the cysteine to the phenylalanine, the CDR3 is 14 residues long. Here the CDR3 DNA is all that survives: 42 bases in frame from base 1. At the junction V is shortened by 6 bases and J by 0 bases; bases outside the gene matches: 4. Synthetic TCR analog templates were spiked into each PCR to estimate absolute template abundance from read counts. Using the immunoSEQ assay, TCRbeta CDR3 regions were amplified from genomic DNA with bias-controlled V and J gene primers. Rearranged TCRbeta segments were sequenced at approximately 20X coverage. On the authors' methods: Sequencing errors were corrected by clustering, and CDR3s were annotated against IMGT so that V, D and J genes could be assigned. Downstream analyses used only productive TCRbeta rearrangements, leaving out any out-of-frame or stop-codon sequences. To compute clonality, Shannon entropy was normalized by the log of the number of unique productive sequences and then subtracted from one. Clones differing between time points or between blood and tumor were identified by Fisher's exact test with Benjamini-Hochberg correction at adjusted p below 0.01. Held by TCRdb, this immuneACCESS table contains in-frame sequences only and omits some clones. Under half of the omission traces to an unresolved V gene where checked; the cause of the rest is unknown. That table is the source of V, J and clone size, and D and trimming were worked out from the DNA. The sample table lists around 50,000 clones, 85% to 90% of them with a count of one. The ten most abundant clones make up under 2.5% of the sample.

Here is what the overall study found, with its caveats: Because the sample size was small (n of about 30) and many of the analyses were exploratory, the results are meant to be hypothesis-generating. Improved progression-free and overall survival was associated with having pretreatment peripheral blood TCR clonality below the median. Greater expansion of tumor-associated TCR clones in peripheral blood 3 weeks after the start of treatment was observed in patients with durable benefit (n of about 20, p = 0.022).

This TCR was recovered from a man in his 60s with urothelial cancer. The sequenced sample was PBMCs, obtained around atezolizumab (anti-PD-L1) treatment. The sequence links TRBV2 to TRBJ2-7, with 8 middle bases fitting TRBD2. Read as DNA, the sequence is TGTGCCAGCAGGGTAGCGGGGAGCTCCTACGAGCAGTACTTC. It encodes CASRVAGSSYEQYF.